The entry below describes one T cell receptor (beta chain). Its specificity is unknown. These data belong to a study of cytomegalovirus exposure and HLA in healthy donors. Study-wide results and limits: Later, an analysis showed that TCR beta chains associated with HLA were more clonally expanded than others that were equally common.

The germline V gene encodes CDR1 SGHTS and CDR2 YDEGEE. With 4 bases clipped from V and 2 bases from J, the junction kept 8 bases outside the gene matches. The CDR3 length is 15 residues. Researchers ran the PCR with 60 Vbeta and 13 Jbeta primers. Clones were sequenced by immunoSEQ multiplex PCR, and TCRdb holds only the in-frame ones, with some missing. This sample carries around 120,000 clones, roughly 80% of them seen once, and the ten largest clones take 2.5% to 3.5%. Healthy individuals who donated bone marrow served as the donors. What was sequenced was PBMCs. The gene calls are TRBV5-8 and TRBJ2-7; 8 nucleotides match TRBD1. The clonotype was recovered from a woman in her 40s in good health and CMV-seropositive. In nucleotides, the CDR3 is TGTGCCAGCAGCCTAACTACAGGGGGGACCTACGAGCAGTACTTC. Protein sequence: CASSLTTGGTYEQYF.